These 32 T cell receptor beta chains were all obtained from the same sample, sequenced in a study of cytomegalovirus exposure and HLA in healthy donors listed by TCRdb under 2017. The method behind the library was the immunoSEQ multiplex PCR assay. The multiplex PCR relied on a mix of 60 forward primers for TCR Vbeta segments and 13 reverse primers for TCR Jbeta segments. The table comes from immuneACCESS by way of TCRdb, which keeps in-frame sequences with V and J called. Part of the clones is missing from these tables; in studies checked, under half for an unresolved V gene and the rest for unknown reasons. The sample records 150,000 to 200,000 clones, around 80% of which are singletons. The ten largest clones represent about 1.5% of the sample. Sequencing was done on a sample of PBMCs. Receptor source: a male donor in good health and CMV-seronegative.

The rearrangement links TRBV7-2 to TRBJ1-2; D is unclear. The CDR3 sequence is 14 residues long. Germline V lookup: CDR1 SGHTA, CDR2 FQGNSA. Trimming removed 6 bases at V and 5 bases at J, with 16 bases between. The CDR3, as DNA: TGTGCCAGCAGTCCTGGGAGTATTAGATATGGCTACACCTTC. The encoded protein is CASSPGSIRYGYTF.

The genes are TRBV27 and TRBJ2-1; the D gene is possibly TRBD2 (5 bases). V lost 5 bases and J lost 1, with 12 bases in between. The germline V gene has CDR1 MNHEY and CDR2 SMNVEV (reference sequence). The CDR3 is 15 amino acids. This CDR3 reads CASSGVGESYNEQFF. The CDR3 nucleotides read TGTGCCAGCAGTGGCGTCGGGGAATCCTACAATGAGCAGTTCTTC.

This clone was seen more than once but under ten times. The CDR3 is CASSIDSGRETGELFF. CDR3 nucleotides: TGTGCCAGTAGTATAGATAGCGGGAGGGAAACCGGGGAGCTGTTTTTT. The chain has TRBV19 and TRBJ2-2, with 11 bases that match TRBD2. Trimming took 0 bases from V and 5 from J; bases not matched to a gene: 2. The germline CDR1 and CDR2 sequences are LNHDA and SQIVND (reference sequence). This CDR3 has 16 residues. The full variable domain, with the rest looked up from reference TRBV19 and TRBJ2-2, is DGGITQSPKYLFRKEGQNVTLSCEQNLNHDAMYWYRQDPGQGLRLIYYSQIVNDFQKGDIAEGYSVSREKKESFPLTVTSAQKNPTAFYLCASSIDSGRETGELFFGEGSRLTVL.

This chain connects TRBV10-3 to TRBJ2-5, with 9 bases identical to TRBD1. Germline CDR1 ENHRY, CDR2 SYGVKD. The junction had 2 bases not matched to a gene; V was cut back by 2 bases and J by 4 bases. CDR3 length equals 14 residues. This CDR3 reads CAISETGGRETQYF. CDR3 DNA: TGTGCCATCAGTGAGACAGGGGGCCGAGAGACCCAGTACTTC.

This clone was observed a single time. The V and J genes are TRBV6-5 and TRBJ1-2, with D perhaps TRBD1 (5 bases). The CDR3 extends over 15 amino acids. Trimming cost V 5 bases and J 0 bases, with 13 bases left between them. Looked up from germline, CDR1 is MNHEY and CDR2 is SVGAGI. DNA for the CDR3: TGTGCCAGCAGTACCTTTGGGACTGCTAACTATGGCTACACCTTC. It yields the protein CASSTFGTANYGYTF.

J is TRBJ2-2 and V is TRBV11-2, with a possible D match to TRBD1 (6 bases). CDR3 length equals 14 residues. Trimming left V 6 bases short and J 2 bases short, with 10 bases between. Germline V lookup: CDR1 SGHAT, CDR2 FQNNGV. The CDR3 DNA follows: TGTGCCAGCAGACTACAGGGAAACACCGGGGAGCTGTTTTTT. This translates into CASRLQGNTGELFF.

The V gene is TRBV25-1, the J gene TRBJ2-2; 7 bases align to TRBD1. The V gene's germline CDR1 is MGHDK and CDR2 SYGVNS. The CDR3 totals 16 residues. V lost 3 bases, J lost 4 bases, and 8 bases stayed unmatched. CDR3 DNA sequence: TGTGCCAGCAGTGATCGACAGGGCTCGGGCACCGGGGAGCTGTTTTTT. Protein: CASSDRQGSGTGELFF.

This chain connects TRBV25-1 to TRBJ1-4; TRBD1 matches at 8 bases. Trimming at V came to 2 bases and at J to 7 bases, leaving 3 bases not matched to a gene. Germline loops: CDR1 MGHDK, CDR2 SYGVNS. This CDR3 is 14 amino acids long. The CDR3 spells CASSEDRGGEKLFF. The CDR3 region has the DNA TGTGCCAGCAGTGAAGACAGGGGTGGTGAAAAACTGTTTTTT.

This rearrangement joins TRBV19 to TRBJ1-1; TRBD1 is a possible D gene (5 bases). With 3 bases removed from V and 0 bases from J, the gap between germline ends came to 11 bases. The CDR3 is made up of 15 amino acids. Germline V lookup: CDR1 LNHDA, CDR2 SQIVND (reference sequence). The CDR3 region is CASSMMDTLNTEAFF. The CDR3 nucleotides read TGTGCCAGTAGTATGATGGACACCTTGAACACTGAAGCTTTCTTT.

This clone has a single count. The chain employs TRBV5-3 and TRBJ2-5; D is ambiguous. TRBV5-3 is given ORF status, its function remaining uncertain. CDR3 size: 13 residues. Trimming removed 6 bases at V and 5 bases at J, with 14 bases between. The CDR3 sequence is CARNPENWETQYF. CDR3 DNA: TGTGCCAGAAACCCTGAGAACTGGGAGACCCAGTACTTC.

This clone was detected only a few times. J is TRBJ2-1 and V is TRBV6-1, with 9 bases that match TRBD2. The ends lost 7 bases at V and 15 bases at J; junction bases unmatched: 10. The CDR3 runs to 12 residues. The germline gives CDR1 MNHNS, CDR2 SASEGT. The CDR3 loop is CASTQGSGSPFF. The CDR3 region has the DNA TGTGCCAGCACCCAGGGTAGCGGGAGCCCGTTCTTC.

V gene TRBV5-1 combines with J gene TRBJ2-5; 11 positions agree with TRBD2. CDR1 is SGHRS and CDR2 is YFSETQ in the germline V gene. Losses at the gene ends were 1 base for V and 1 base for J; bases not matched to a gene: 3. This CDR3 comprises 16 residues. The CDR3 DNA reads as TGCGCCAGCAGCTTGTTGACTAGCGGGACCCAAGAGACCCAGTACTTC. Its translation: CASSLLTSGTQETQYF.

This clone was observed a few times. The CDR3 nucleotides read TGTGCCAGCAGCTTGAGGGGGCTGGAAGCTTTCTTT. Its protein is CASSLRGLEAFF. This chain links TRBV5-6 with TRBJ1-1, with 7 bases lining up with TRBD1. Germline V lookup: CDR1 SGHDT, CDR2 YYEEEE. After removal of 1 base from V and 8 bases from J, the junction contained 2 bases not matched to a gene. The CDR3 extends over 12 amino acids.

This clone has more than one count but fewer than ten. J is TRBJ2-2 and V is TRBV4-2; TRBD2 agrees at 7 bases. V lost 4 bases to trimming and J lost 5 bases; unmatched junction nucleotides: 7. This CDR3 has 15 amino acids. Germline V gene lookup returns CDR1 LGHNA and CDR2 YNFKEQ. This CDR3 is CASSPVAGDTGELFF. CDR3 bases: TGTGCCAGCAGCCCGGTGGCGGGAGATACCGGGGAGCTGTTTTTT.

The CDR3 loop reads CASSLDGQGGSPLHF. In DNA, the CDR3 is TGCGCCAGCAGCTTGGATGGGCAGGGGGGTTCACCCCTCCACTTT. The genes are TRBV5-1 and TRBJ1-6, with TRBD1 identical over 7 bases. In germline, CDR1 is SGHRS, CDR2 YFSETQ. V trimming: 0 bases; J trimming: 9 bases; junction bases outside the gene matches: 6. The length of the CDR3 is 15 residues.

As to this clone: Other DNA variants within this sample encode the same CDR3. V usage is TRBV27 and J usage is TRBJ2-2; 8 bases are a match to TRBD2. From germline, CDR1 is MNHEY and CDR2 SMNVEV (reference sequence). The CDR3 spans 16 residues. The trim removed 6 bases at V and 3 bases at J, leaving 9 bases unmatched. CDR3 residues: CASRAGTRLYTGELFF. CDR3 in DNA: TGTGCCAGCAGGGCCGGGACTAGGCTTTACACCGGGGAGCTGTTTTTT.

This clone was counted between two and nine times. J is TRBJ2-5 and V is TRBV2; D is possibly TRBD1 (6 bases). With the DNA end fitting TRBJ2-7 better, the J assignment may be wrong. From germline, CDR1 is SNHLY and CDR2 FYNNEI. CDR3 length equals 12 residues. The CDR3 DNA reads as TGTGCCAGCAGTTCCGGGACATACGAGCAGTACTTC. It encodes CASSSGTYEQYF.

The rearrangement links TRBV6-1 to TRBJ1-1; possibly TRBD1 for D (6 bases). The CDR3 is made up of 14 amino acids. Germline CDR1 is MNHNS and CDR2 is SASEGT. Trimming pared 7 bases from V and 0 bases from J, leaving 12 bases between. This CDR3 reads CASIRDRLNTEAFF. CDR3 nucleotides: TGTGCCAGCATCAGAGACAGGCTGAACACTGAAGCTTTCTTT.

This chain connects TRBV7-2 to TRBJ1-2; D gene ambiguous. Trimming took off 2 bases at V and 5 bases at J, with 3 bases between the two ends. CDR1 and CDR2 (germline): SGHTA, FQGNSA. The length of the CDR3 is 11 residues. In nucleotides, the CDR3 is TGTGCCAGCAGCTTAACATATGGCTACACCTTC. Translated: CASSLTYGYTF.

The rearrangement joins TRBV2 to TRBJ1-4; D is unclear. The V end was cut by 1 base, the J end by 4 bases, with 10 bases between. CDR1 is SNHLY, CDR2 FYNNEI, per germline. The CDR3 is 15 residues long. CDR3: CASSEGAGINEKLFF. The CDR3, as DNA: TGTGCCAGCAGTGAAGGGGCAGGCATTAATGAAAAACTGTTTTTT.

The rearrangement uses TRBV7-2 and TRBJ1-2; perhaps TRBD1 as D (5 bases). V was clipped by 3 bases and J by 8 bases, with 10 bases between them. Per germline, CDR1 SGHTA and CDR2 FQGNSA. This CDR3 comprises 12 residues. The CDR3 DNA reads TGTGCCAGCAGCTTTACGGGGGAAGGCTACACCTTC. Its translation: CASSFTGEGYTF.

V gene TRBV7-2 combines with J gene TRBJ2-7; D perhaps matches TRBD2 (6 bases). The CDR3 totals 13 residues. Between the trimmed V and J ends, which lost 4 bases and 5 bases, there was a span of 12 bases. Germline CDR1 and CDR2: SGHTA and FQGNSA. This CDR3 reads CASSSSRRDEQYF. In DNA, the CDR3 is TGTGCCAGCAGCTCCAGCAGGAGGGACGAGCAGTACTTC. Combining the CDR3 with reference TRBV7-2 and TRBJ2-7 gives the whole variable domain GAGVSQSPSNKVTEKGKDVELRCDPISGHTALYWYRQSLGQGLEFLIYFQGNSAPDKSGLPSDRFSAERTGGSVSTLTIQRTQQEDSAVYLCASSSSRRDEQYFGPGTRLTVT.

This clone was detected once. The genes are TRBV28 and TRBJ1-5; TRBD1 agrees at 10 bases. CDR1 and CDR2 (germline): MDHEN, SYDVKM. Trimming took 6 bases from V and 7 from J; bases not matched to a gene: 9. The CDR3 totals 15 residues. CDR3 sequence: CASSLRQGAHQPQHF. For the CDR3, the DNA is TGTGCCAGCAGCCTGAGACAGGGGGCGCACCAGCCCCAGCATTTT.

CDR3 nucleotides: TGTGCCAGCAATTGGGCAGACGAGCAGTACTTC. Amino acid sequence: CASNWADEQYF. The chain carries TRBV2 and TRBJ2-5; no definite D call. The J call is uncertain, as TRBJ2-7 better fits the DNA end. This CDR3 is built from 11 residues. From germline, CDR1 is SNHLY and CDR2 FYNNEI.

The chain joins TRBV7-2 to TRBJ2-7; D is uncertain. Looked up from germline, CDR1 is SGHTA and CDR2 is FQGNSA. The CDR3 extends over 13 amino acids. The V end lost 3 bases, the J end lost 2 bases, and 8 bases lay between the germline ends. Here the CDR3 reads CASSFARAYEQYF. The CDR3 nucleotides are TGTGCCAGCAGCTTTGCACGCGCCTACGAGCAGTACTTC. The variable domain in full, completed from reference TRBV7-2 and TRBJ2-7, reads GAGVSQSPSNKVTEKGKDVELRCDPISGHTALYWYRQSLGQGLEFLIYFQGNSAPDKSGLPSDRFSAERTGGSVSTLTIQRTQQEDSAVYLCASSFARAYEQYFGPGTRLTVT.

The V gene is TRBV11-2, the J gene TRBJ2-2; the match to TRBD2 covers 8 bases. V lost 4 bases, J lost 7 bases, and 8 bases stayed unmatched. The CDR3 consists of 15 residues. The V gene's germline CDR1 is SGHAT and CDR2 FQNNGV. CDR3 in DNA: TGTGCCAGCAGCTCCCTCAGCGGGGGTATCGGGGAGCTGTTTTTT. The encoded protein is CASSSLSGGIGELFF.

The gene calls are TRBV28 and TRBJ2-1; 7 bases fit TRBD2. The junction had 12 bases not matched to a gene; V was cut back by 7 bases and J by 3 bases. Germline lookup yields CDR1 MDHEN and CDR2 SYDVKM. This CDR3 region has 16 residues. CDR3 loop: CASKSRGRAYYNEQFF. The DNA for the CDR3 is TGTGCCAGCAAGTCCCGCGGGAGAGCATACTACAATGAGCAGTTCTTC.

The chain employs TRBV5-1 and TRBJ2-1; possible D gene TRBD2, 5 bases. CDR1 is SGHRS, CDR2 YFSETQ, per germline. V was cut by 4 bases and J by 8 bases, with 16 bases left in between. The CDR3 loop spans 14 amino acids. The CDR3 loop is CASSVASINDEQFF. CDR3 bases: TGCGCCAGCAGCGTGGCTAGCATTAACGATGAGCAGTTCTTC.

The rearrangement links TRBV5-1 to TRBJ1-4; 11 bases map to TRBD1. The V and J ends lost 4 bases and 6 bases, in that order; junction bases with no gene match: 11. The CDR3 length is 17 residues. Germline V gene sequence: CDR1 SGHRS, CDR2 YFSETQ. The CDR3 reads CASSPVGQGAKDEKLFF. In nucleotides, the CDR3 is TGCGCCAGCAGCCCGGTCGGACAGGGGGCAAAGGATGAAAAACTGTTTTTT.

The table lists this clone with a few counts. The rearrangement uses TRBV7-6 and TRBJ2-1; maybe TRBD1 (6 bases). The CDR3 is made up of 14 amino acids. Germline values: CDR1 SGHVS, CDR2 FNYEAQ. Trimming pared 4 bases from V and 5 bases from J, leaving 12 bases between. The CDR3 protein is CASSSRRTDNEQFF. The DNA of the CDR3 is TGTGCCAGCAGCTCCAGAAGGACAGACAATGAGCAGTTCTTC.

This sequence joins TRBV6-4 and TRBJ2-7, with TRBD1 matching 7 bases. Germline values: CDR1 MRHNA, CDR2 SNTAGT. The CDR3 extends over 12 amino acids. CDR3 bases: TGTGCCAGCAGTCCCCCGGCGACAGGGAAATCGGTC. This translates into CASSPPATGKSV.

The gene calls are TRBV7-9 and TRBJ2-1; TRBD1 agrees at 7 bases. Germline V gene lookup returns CDR1 SEHNR and CDR2 FQNEAQ (reference sequence). The CDR3 has 17 amino acids. Unmatched junction bases numbered 17, after V lost 5 bases and J lost 7 bases. CDR3 DNA sequence: TGTGCCAGCAGCCATGACAGGGCTTGGGTTCGAGGGAATGAGCAGTTCTTC. This sequence encodes CASSHDRAWVRGNEQFF.